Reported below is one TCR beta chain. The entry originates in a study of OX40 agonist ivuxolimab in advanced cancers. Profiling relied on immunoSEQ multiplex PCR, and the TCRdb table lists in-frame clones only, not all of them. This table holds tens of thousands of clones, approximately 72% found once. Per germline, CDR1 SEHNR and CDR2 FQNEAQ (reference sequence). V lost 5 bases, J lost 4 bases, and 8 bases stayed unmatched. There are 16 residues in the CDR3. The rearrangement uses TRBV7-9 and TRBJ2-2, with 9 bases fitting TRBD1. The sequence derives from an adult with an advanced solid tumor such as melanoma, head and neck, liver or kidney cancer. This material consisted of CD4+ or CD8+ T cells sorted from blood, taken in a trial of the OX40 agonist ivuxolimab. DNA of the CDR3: TGTGCCAGCAGCCTACCGGGACAGGGTACCACCGGGGAGCTGTTTTTT. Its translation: CASSLPGQGTTGELFF. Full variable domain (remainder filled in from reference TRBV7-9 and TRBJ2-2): DTGVSQNPRHKITKRGQNVTFRCDPISEHNRLYWYRQTLGQGPEFLTYFQNEAQLEKSRLLSDRFSAERPKGSFSTLEIQRTEQGDSAMYLCASSLPGQGTTGELFFGEGSRLTVL.